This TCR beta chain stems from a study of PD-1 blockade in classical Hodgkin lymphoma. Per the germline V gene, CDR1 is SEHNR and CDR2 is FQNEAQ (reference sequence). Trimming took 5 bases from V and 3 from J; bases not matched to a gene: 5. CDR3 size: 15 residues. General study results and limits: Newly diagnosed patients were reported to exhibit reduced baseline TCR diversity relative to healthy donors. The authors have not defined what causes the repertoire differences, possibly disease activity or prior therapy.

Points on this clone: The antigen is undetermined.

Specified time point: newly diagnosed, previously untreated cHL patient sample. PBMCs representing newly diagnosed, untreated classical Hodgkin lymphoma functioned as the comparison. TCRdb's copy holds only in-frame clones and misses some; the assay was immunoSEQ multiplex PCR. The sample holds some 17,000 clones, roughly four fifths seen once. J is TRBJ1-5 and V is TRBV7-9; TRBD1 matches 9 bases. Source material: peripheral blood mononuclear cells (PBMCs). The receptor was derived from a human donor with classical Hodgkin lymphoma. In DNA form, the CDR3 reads TGTGCCAGCAGCCGGGACAGGGCCGACAATCAGCCCCAGCATTTT. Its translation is CASSRDRADNQPQHF.